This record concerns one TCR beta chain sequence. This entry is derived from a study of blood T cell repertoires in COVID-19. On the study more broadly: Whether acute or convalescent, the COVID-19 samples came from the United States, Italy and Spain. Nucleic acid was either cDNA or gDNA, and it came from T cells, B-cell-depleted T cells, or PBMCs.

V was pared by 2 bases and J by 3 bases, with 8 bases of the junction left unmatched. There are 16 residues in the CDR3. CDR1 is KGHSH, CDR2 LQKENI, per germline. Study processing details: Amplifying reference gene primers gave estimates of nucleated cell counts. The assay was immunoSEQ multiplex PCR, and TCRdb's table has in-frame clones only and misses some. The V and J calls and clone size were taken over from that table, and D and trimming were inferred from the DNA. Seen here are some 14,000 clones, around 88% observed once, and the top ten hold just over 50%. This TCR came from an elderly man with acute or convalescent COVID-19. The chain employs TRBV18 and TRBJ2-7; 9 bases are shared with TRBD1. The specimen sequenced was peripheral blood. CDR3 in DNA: TGTGCCAGCTCACCATCGCGGGACAGGGTGTACTACGAGCAGTACTTC. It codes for CASSPSRDRVYYEQYF.